The clone carrying this TCR beta chain was recorded a few times. Its specificity is unknown. This sample is drawn from a study of CD8+CD57+ T cells in acquired aplastic anemia. Study-level background: Roughly 3.1 ug was the average amount of DNA from sorted CD4+ and CD8+ cells.

Study-wide results and caveats: CD8+ Simpson's diversity did not differ significantly between patients and controls.

J gave up 7 bases and V 5 bases, and 6 bases lay outside the gene matches. CDR1 and CDR2 from the germline V gene are LNHDA and SQIVND (reference sequence). CDR3 size: 14 residues. The use of genomic DNA as template underpinned the TCR beta VDJ and CDR3 profiling. TCRdb reanalysed the reads using MiXCR and keeps one entry per CDR3 protein. The repertoire includes tens of thousands of distinct CDR3 sequences, about 78% of them detected once, and approximately 31% sits in the top ten. The sample consisted of sorted CD4+, CD8+, or CD8+CD57+ T cells (not recorded which) from PBMCs. The chain joins TRBV19 to TRBJ2-7, with TRBD1 matching over 12 bases. This TCR derives from a human donor in good health, serving as a control. CDR3 loop: CASSPGQGAGEQYF. CDR3 sequence (DNA): TGTGCCAGTAGTCCGGGACAGGGGGCCGGGGAGCAGTACTTC.